This is a list of T cell receptor beta chains from one sample in a study of vaccination and CD4 T cells after COVID-19. TCRdb processed the PCR reads anew with MiXCR; each CDR3 protein has one entry. In the table there are about 10,000 distinct CDR3 sequences, around 30% of which are singletons. The antigens of these receptors remain unknown. The sample consisted of CD4+ T cells from blood, cultured in vitro, taken after SARS-CoV-2 vaccination. These receptor sequences come from a human donor who had recovered from COVID-19. Both conserved end residues are part of each CDR3. The D gene is left open where the match is weak. Size tells how often a clone was seen (once, few, many) or the class of an expanded clone, and some rows leave it out.

d_call,v_call,j_call,clone_size,cdr3_length,cdr3_aa,cdr3_nt
-,TRBV20-1,TRBJ1-1,-,12,CTGGVGGRGAFF,TGCACCGGCGGGGTGGGGGGTCGCGGAGCTTTCTTT
-,TRBV6-2/TRBV6-3,TRBJ1-2,-,14,CASTKHDRNYGYTF,TGTGCCAGCACCAAGCATGACCGCAACTATGGCTACACCTTC
-,TRBV20-1,TRBJ1-5,few,12,CSASWAQEPQHF,TGCAGTGCTAGCTGGGCCCAGGAGCCCCAGCATTTT
-,TRBV7-2,TRBJ1-4,-,16,CASSLMGRIANEKLFF,TGTGCCAGCAGCTTAATGGGCAGGATTGCTAATGAAAAACTGTTTTTT
-,TRBV6-1,TRBJ1-2,few,16,CASSEAQAESGYGYTF,TGTGCCAGCAGTGAAGCGCAGGCAGAGAGTGGCTATGGCTACACCTTC
TRBD1,TRBV7-2,TRBJ1-1,few,16,CASSLFGTGGRTEAFF,TGTGCCAGCAGCTTGTTTGGGACAGGGGGCCGGACTGAAGCTTTCTTT
-,TRBV20-1,TRBJ1-1,few,15,CSARDRQRGNTEAFF,TGCAGTGCTAGAGACCGCCAGAGAGGGAACACTGAAGCTTTCTTT
TRBD2,TRBV19,TRBJ2-7,-,16,CASSMGLASQPYERYF,TGTGCCAGTAGTATGGGACTAGCCTCCCAACCCTACGAGCGGTACTTC
TRBD1,TRBV28,TRBJ2-2,few,15,CASSRRGLDTGELFF,TGTGCCAGCAGCCGCAGGGGGCTAGACACCGGGGAGCTGTTTTTT
-,TRBV28,TRBJ1-2,few,13,CASSHRTTYGYTF,TGTGCCAGCAGCCACCGGACAACCTATGGCTACACCTTC
-,TRBV4-3,TRBJ1-6,-,19,CASSRLRGQLLPGESPLHF,TGCGCCAGCAGCCGTTTGAGGGGCCAATTATTACCAGGGGAATCACCCCTCCACTTT
TRBD2,TRBV20-1,TRBJ2-5,-,19,CSAANKDLAGVWGGETQYF,TGCAGTGCTGCAAATAAGGATCTAGCGGGAGTCTGGGGTGGGGAGACCCAGTACTTC
-,TRBV19,TRBJ1-2,-,14,CASSIEGPNYGYTF,TGTGCCAGTAGTATAGAGGGCCCCAACTATGGCTACACCTTC
-,TRBV6-5,TRBJ1-1,few,13,CASSYQGTTEAFF,TGTGCCAGCAGTTACCAGGGAACCACTGAAGCTTTCTTT
TRBD1,TRBV18,TRBJ1-1,-,16,CASSIQGAGANTEAFF,TGTGCCAGCTCAATACAGGGGGCAGGGGCGAACACTGAAGCTTTCTTT
TRBD2,TRBV30,TRBJ2-5,-,14,CAWSRTSKQETQYF,TGTGCCTGGAGTCGGACTAGCAAACAAGAGACCCAGTACTTC
-,TRBV6-1,TRBJ2-5,-,11,CASSNVETQYF,TGTGCCAGCAGTAACGTAGAGACCCAGTACTTC
-,TRBV20-1,TRBJ1-5,medium-sized,12,CSAIRENQPQHF,TGCAGTGCTATAAGGGAGAATCAGCCCCAGCATTTT
-,TRBV7-2,TRBJ2-1,medium-sized,12,CASSPRGREQFF,TGTGCCAGCAGCCCCAGGGGCCGGGAGCAGTTCTTC
TRBD1,TRBV6-1,TRBJ2-3,few,16,CASNPTGTGTQGTQYF,TGTGCCAGCAACCCAACCGGGACAGGGACCCAGGGTACGCAGTATTTT
-,TRBV7-9,TRBJ2-5,few,16,CASSSPGQTYQETQYF,TGTGCCAGCAGCTCTCCGGGACAAACGTACCAAGAGACCCAGTACTTC
-,TRBV7-6,TRBJ1-1,-,15,CASSLSAGRNTEAFF,TGTGCCAGCAGCTTATCGGCAGGGAGGAACACTGAAGCTTTCTTT
-,TRBV21-1,TRBJ1-6,-,14,CASSKARYNSPLHF,TGTGCCAGCAGCAAGGCTCGCTATAATTCACCCCTCCACTTT
-,TRBV19,TRBJ2-3,-,17,CASSIGGSAFGTDTQYF,TGTGCCAGTAGTATAGGAGGCAGTGCTTTTGGCACAGATACGCAGTATTTT
TRBD2,TRBV7-2,TRBJ2-5,few,17,CASSLVRLAGKGETQYF,TGTGCCAGCAGCTTAGTGAGGCTAGCGGGAAAGGGGGAGACCCAGTACTTC
-,TRBV30,TRBJ1-1,-,13,CAWIRPRGDEAFF,TGTGCCTGGATCCGGCCCCGGGGTGATGAAGCTTTCTTT
TRBD2,TRBV20-1,TRBJ2-1,-,13,CSSPGGTYNEQFF,TGCAGTTCCCCGGGGGGGACCTACAATGAGCAGTTCTTC
TRBD2,TRBV20-1,TRBJ2-1,-,14,CSASGRKVRNEQFF,TGCAGTGCTAGCGGGAGGAAAGTGAGGAATGAGCAGTTCTTC
TRBD1,TRBV29-1,TRBJ2-7,-,18,CSVAAWDRGIEVTYEQYF,TGCAGCGTTGCGGCCTGGGACAGGGGTATAGAAGTGACGTACGAGCAGTACTTC
-,TRBV11-3,TRBJ2-1,-,11,CASSLDGEQFF,TGTGCCAGCAGCTTAGATGGTGAGCAGTTCTTC
-,TRBV27,TRBJ1-1,large,15,CATKFMGSMNTEAFF,TGTGCTACCAAGTTTATGGGCAGCATGAACACTGAAGCTTTCTTT
-,TRBV4-2,TRBJ1-1,few,15,CASSQAQAMNTEAFF,TGTGCCAGCAGCCAAGCTCAGGCCATGAACACTGAAGCTTTCTTT
-,TRBV2,TRBJ2-7,-,15,CASQPQGFRSYEQYF,TGTGCCAGCCAGCCGCAGGGGTTTCGGTCGTACGAGCAGTACTTC
TRBD2,TRBV4-1,TRBJ2-2,-,18,CASSQDPSGRENTGELFF,TGCGCCAGCAGCCAAGATCCTAGCGGGAGGGAGAACACCGGGGAGCTGTTTTTT
TRBD1,TRBV7-9,TRBJ1-4,-,16,CASSNTGQRGNEKLFF,TGTGCCAGCAGCAATACGGGACAGCGGGGGAATGAAAAACTGTTTTTT
-,TRBV7-3,TRBJ1-1,-,16,CASSLTGAGLNTEAFF,TGTGCCAGCAGCTTAACGGGGGCGGGTCTGAACACTGAAGCTTTCTTT
-,TRBV7-2,TRBJ1-5,medium-sized,17,CASSKSTGVETNQPQHF,TGTGCCAGCAGCAAGTCTACCGGGGTCGAAACCAATCAGCCCCAGCATTTT
-,TRBV6-1,TRBJ1-2,few,14,CASREHLSYRSYTF,TGTGCCAGCAGGGAGCACCTATCTTACCGGAGCTACACCTTC
-,TRBV7-2,TRBJ2-2,-,15,CASSLNRANTGELFF,TGTGCCAGCAGCTTAAACAGGGCGAACACCGGGGAGCTGTTTTTT
TRBD2,TRBV18,TRBJ2-3,-,18,CASSPTEGSGSSTDTQYF,TGTGCCAGCTCACCCACTGAGGGTAGCGGGTCTAGCACAGATACGCAGTATTTT
-,TRBV18,TRBJ2-1,medium-sized,14,CASSPEGWYNEQFF,TGTGCCAGCTCCCCCGAGGGTTGGTACAATGAGCAGTTCTTC
TRBD1,TRBV19,TRBJ1-1,few,16,CASSIPRQGGYTEAFF,TGTGCCAGTAGTATACCCCGACAGGGGGGGTATACTGAAGCTTTCTTT
TRBD2,TRBV10-1,TRBJ2-1,few,15,CASSGGGLVGDEQFF,TGCGCCAGCAGTGGCGGGGGACTAGTCGGCGATGAGCAGTTCTTC
-,TRBV6-2/TRBV6-3,TRBJ1-1,-,15,CASSSLGRPNTEAFF,TGTGCCAGCAGTAGCCTGGGGCGGCCGAACACTGAAGCTTTCTTT
TRBD2,TRBV5-1,TRBJ2-3,-,16,CASSWGLAGGMDTQYF,TGCGCCAGCAGCTGGGGACTAGCGGGAGGTATGGATACGCAGTATTTT
TRBD1,TRBV14,TRBJ2-5,once,14,CASSRNRGQETQYF,TGTGCCAGCAGCCGCAACAGGGGCCAAGAGACCCAGTACTTC
-,TRBV14,TRBJ2-7,-,15,CASSQVVVGSYEQYF,TGTGCCAGCAGCCAAGTCGTGGTAGGTTCCTACGAGCAGTACTTC
-,TRBV28,TRBJ2-5,-,16,CASSLSVRASVETQYF,TGTGCCAGCAGTTTATCGGTACGGGCTAGCGTGGAGACCCAGTACTTC
TRBD2,TRBV6-5,TRBJ2-1,-,16,CASSYSGTSGRGEQFF,TGTGCCAGCAGTTACTCGGGGACTAGCGGGAGGGGTGAGCAGTTCTTC
-,TRBV28,TRBJ2-5,-,15,CASIPTAGFQETQYF,TGTGCCAGCATCCCCACCGCGGGGTTTCAAGAGACCCAGTACTTC
-,TRBV28,TRBJ2-3,-,11,CATWWADTQYF,TGTGCCACCTGGTGGGCGGATACGCAGTATTTT
TRBD1,TRBV5-1,TRBJ1-1,-,11,CATRGGAEAFF,TGCGCCACCAGGGGGGGGGCTGAAGCTTTCTTT
-,TRBV20-1,TRBJ2-1,-,14,CSAPEVGSYNEQFF,TGCAGTGCTCCGGAGGTGGGCTCCTACAATGAGCAGTTCTTC